Below, one TCR beta chain is given with its context. Its antigen is currently unknown. Indicated treatment: roughly 20 received Ad26.COV2.S at low or high dose, single or two shots; roughly five received placebo; per-sample allocation not given. Collection of the samples took place on day 63 after the first injection of vaccine or placebo. This record belongs to a study of Ad26.COV2.S vaccination and SARS-CoV-2 variants. Points from the study as a whole: Substantial post-vaccination breadth of spike-specific CD8+ and CD4+ T cell responses was reported.

Produced via immunoSEQ multiplex PCR; TCRdb's table is partial and in-frame only. The data contain some 480,000 clones, 87% of them singletons. Sequencing was performed on peripheral blood, taken in a trial of Ad26.COV2.S vaccine versus placebo. This clonotype was sampled from a person aged 18-65 years who received the Ad26.COV2.S COVID-19 vaccine or a placebo.

The CDR3 loop reads CASSLFPRGVSNQPQHF. As DNA, the CDR3 is TGTGCCAGCAGTTTATTCCCCCGTGGGGTTAGCAATCAGCCCCAGCATTTT. The V call is TRBV28, the J call TRBJ1-5; D gene ambiguous. Looked up from germline, CDR1 is MDHEN and CDR2 is SYDVKM. CDR3 length: 17 residues. Trimming pared 1 base from V and 0 bases from J, leaving 13 bases between.